This T cell receptor beta chain was sequenced for a study of untreated major depressive disorder. Study-wide results and caveats: TRBV05-01 (Vbeta 5.1) usage was higher in CD4+ T cells of depressed patients than controls.

Assay: immunoSEQ multiplex PCR; the TCRdb copy retains only in-frame clones and omits some. The table lists approximately 13,000 clones, over 90% of them singletons. With regard to this clone: The antigen is unknown.

The CDR3 consists of 14 residues. V shed 6 bases and J shed 0 bases, with 12 bases lying between them. CDR1 is SNHLY and CDR2 is FYNNEI in the germline V gene. Sequencing input: CD4+ T cells from PBMCs. The TCR was taken from a man aged 30-40 years with major depressive disorder. The V and J genes are TRBV2 and TRBJ2-7; the D call may be TRBD1 or TRBD2 (5 bases each). The CDR3 reads CASSLRDGSYEQYF. The DNA of the CDR3 is TGTGCCAGCAGCCTAAGGGACGGCTCCTACGAGCAGTACTTC. Full variable domain (rest looked up from reference TRBV2 and TRBJ2-7): EPEVTQTPSHQVTQMGQEVILRCVPISNHLYFYWYRQILGQKVEFLVSFYNNEISEKSEIFDDQFSVERPDGSNFTLKIRSTKLEDSAMYFCASSLRDGSYEQYFGPGTRLTVT.